This TCR beta chain is from a study of T cells in Graves' hyperthyroidism and ophthalmopathy. Details on this clonotype: No conserved phenylalanine or tryptophan ends this CDR3, so it is likely a read error. No DNA is shown, since the ends of the CDR3 on it are uncertain; the CDR3 is the one TCRdb lists.

The CDR3 has 8 amino acids, counting both end residues. Germline values: CDR1 SGHTA, CDR2 FQGNSA. With a duration under 2 months, the hyperthyroidism was newly diagnosed in patients aged 18 to 65. Amplified TCR beta CDR3 regions came from RNA transcripts. Carried out on the TCR CDR3, a first-round RT-PCR used the HTBI primer set. TCRdb re-derived calls from the multiplex PCR reads in MiXCR, one entry per CDR3 protein. The sample shows hundreds of thousands of distinct CDR3 sequences, about 45% of them seen only once. This receptor was obtained from a woman between 18 and 29 years old with Graves' hyperthyroidism. Sequences were obtained from peripheral blood or thyroid tissue (not recorded which). The chain uses TRBV7-2 and TRBJ2-2; the D call TRBD1 from the table was never checked on the DNA. CDR3 protein: CASSLGRG.